The rows below give T cell receptor beta chains drawn from one sample of a study of blood T cell repertoires in COVID-19. Assay: immunoSEQ multiplex PCR; the TCRdb copy retains only in-frame clones and omits some. The data contain about 170,000 clones, approximately 90% of them singletons. The specimen was peripheral blood. These receptors originate from a man between 50 and 59 years old who had recovered from COVID-19. Each CDR3 is given with its conserved first and last residue. The D gene is left open where the match is weak. Part of the rows lack a size; the others show once, few, many or a class for expanded clones.

d_gene: NA
j_gene: TRBJ1-1
abundance: NA
v_gene: TRBV4-3
CDR3nt: TGCGCCAGCAGCCAAGATTTGGCGGGGATGAACACTGAAGCTTTCTTT
CDR3aa: CASSQDLAGMNTEAFF

d_gene: NA
j_gene: TRBJ2-7
abundance: NA
v_gene: TRBV5-6
CDR3nt: TGTGCCAGCACCCAGGGACGACAGGACTCCTACGAGCAGTACTTC
CDR3aa: CASTQGRQDSYEQYF

d_gene: TRBD1
j_gene: TRBJ2-5
abundance: NA
v_gene: TRBV5-6
CDR3nt: TGTGCCAGCAGACCGGGACAGAGGAAAGAGACCCAGTACTTC
CDR3aa: CASRPGQRKETQYF

d_gene: TRBD1
j_gene: TRBJ1-5
abundance: NA
v_gene: TRBV27
CDR3nt: TGTGCCAGCAGCGGACAGGGGGCGTTAGGCAATCAGCCCCAGCATTTT
CDR3aa: CASSGQGALGNQPQHF

d_gene: NA
j_gene: TRBJ1-5
abundance: NA
v_gene: TRBV2
CDR3nt: TGTGCCAGCAGTGACGGGGGGCGAGAACAGCCCCAGCATTTT
CDR3aa: CASSDGGREQPQHF

d_gene: TRBD1
j_gene: TRBJ1-5
abundance: NA
v_gene: TRBV6-6
CDR3nt: TGTGCCAGCAGTGACCGGGACAGAAGCAATCAGCCCCAGCATTTT
CDR3aa: CASSDRDRSNQPQHF

d_gene: NA
j_gene: TRBJ2-7
abundance: NA
v_gene: TRBV7-2
CDR3nt: TGTGCCAGCAGCTTAGAGACCCGGGTGCGGGAAGGAATGTACGAGCAGTACTTC
CDR3aa: CASSLETRVREGMYEQYF

d_gene: TRBD2
j_gene: TRBJ2-1
abundance: NA
v_gene: TRBV10-2
CDR3nt: TGCGCCAGCAGCGACGGGACTAGCGCGGAAGAGCAGTTCTTC
CDR3aa: CASSDGTSAEEQFF

d_gene: NA
j_gene: TRBJ2-5
abundance: NA
v_gene: TRBV6-5
CDR3nt: TGTGCCAGCAGTTCCTCCCGGACAGCTCAAGAGACCCAGTACTTC
CDR3aa: CASSSSRTAQETQYF

d_gene: TRBD2
j_gene: TRBJ2-1
abundance: few
v_gene: TRBV27
CDR3nt: TGTGCCAGCAGTTGGGGACTAGCGGGCCTGAGCTCCTACAATGAGCAGTTCTTC
CDR3aa: CASSWGLAGLSSYNEQFF

d_gene: NA
j_gene: TRBJ1-1
abundance: NA
v_gene: TRBV29-1
CDR3nt: TGCAGCGTTGGTGCGACTTCGAACACTGAAGCTTTCTTT
CDR3aa: CSVGATSNTEAFF

d_gene: NA
j_gene: TRBJ2-5
abundance: once
v_gene: TRBV6-6
CDR3nt: TGTGCCAGCAGTTACCAGGGAGAGACCCAGTACTTC
CDR3aa: CASSYQGETQYF

d_gene: TRBD2
j_gene: TRBJ2-3
abundance: NA
v_gene: TRBV24-1
CDR3nt: TGTGCCACCAGTCCCAAACTAGCGGGGGGAGATACGCAGTATTTT
CDR3aa: CATSPKLAGGDTQYF

d_gene: TRBD1
j_gene: TRBJ2-3
abundance: NA
v_gene: TRBV24-1
CDR3nt: TGTGCCACCAGTGACCTCGGACAGGGAACAGATACGCAGTATTTT
CDR3aa: CATSDLGQGTDTQYF

d_gene: TRBD1
j_gene: TRBJ2-5
abundance: NA
v_gene: TRBV29-1
CDR3nt: TGCAGCGGTGGGACAGGGAATGCAGAGACCCAGTACTTC
CDR3aa: CSGGTGNAETQYF

d_gene: NA
j_gene: TRBJ1-1
abundance: once
v_gene: TRBV2
CDR3nt: TGTGCCAGCAGAGTACAGGGTGTAAGGACTGAAGCTTTCTTT
CDR3aa: CASRVQGVRTEAFF

d_gene: TRBD2
j_gene: TRBJ2-1
abundance: NA
v_gene: TRBV2
CDR3nt: TGTGCCAGCTGGGATAGCGGGCCCGAGCAGTTCTTC
CDR3aa: CASWDSGPEQFF

d_gene: NA
j_gene: TRBJ2-5
abundance: NA
v_gene: TRBV18
CDR3nt: TGTGCCAGCTCAAATCTTAAGGGGAATCGACAAGAGACCCAGTACTTC
CDR3aa: CASSNLKGNRQETQYF

d_gene: TRBD1
j_gene: TRBJ2-2
abundance: NA
v_gene: TRBV6-4
CDR3nt: TGTGCCAGCAGTTCATCACAGGGGGGAGCCGGGGAGCTGTTTTTT
CDR3aa: CASSSSQGGAGELFF

d_gene: NA
j_gene: TRBJ1-2
abundance: NA
v_gene: TRBV5-1
CDR3nt: TGCGCCAGCAGCACAGGGTCTACGAATAACTATGGCTACACCTTC
CDR3aa: CASSTGSTNNYGYTF

d_gene: NA
j_gene: TRBJ2-2
abundance: once
v_gene: TRBV19
CDR3nt: TGTGCCAGTAAAGCCGAACCAAACGCGAACACCGGGGAGCTGTTTTTT
CDR3aa: CASKAEPNANTGELFF

d_gene: NA
j_gene: TRBJ1-1
abundance: NA
v_gene: TRBV27
CDR3nt: TGTGCCAGCAGTTTATTAGGGGAGGGCACTGAAGCTTTCTTT
CDR3aa: CASSLLGEGTEAFF

d_gene: TRBD1
j_gene: TRBJ1-1
abundance: few
v_gene: TRBV7-3
CDR3nt: TGTGCCAGCAGCCACAGGGGAAGGGGCACTGAAGCTTTCTTT
CDR3aa: CASSHRGRGTEAFF

d_gene: NA
j_gene: TRBJ2-1
abundance: once
v_gene: TRBV5-4
CDR3nt: TGTGCCAGCAGCTTGGACTATGAGCAGTTCTTC
CDR3aa: CASSLDYEQFF

d_gene: TRBD2
j_gene: TRBJ2-2
abundance: NA
v_gene: TRBV7-2
CDR3nt: TGTGCCACCCAGGGACTAGCGGGGGGAAACACCGGGGAGCTGTTTTTT
CDR3aa: CATQGLAGGNTGELFF

d_gene: TRBD1
j_gene: TRBJ2-3
abundance: NA
v_gene: TRBV27
CDR3nt: TGTGCCAGCAGTTGGGGACAGGGTGAGACGCAGTATTTT
CDR3aa: CASSWGQGETQYF

d_gene: TRBD1
j_gene: TRBJ1-1
abundance: NA
v_gene: TRBV5-4
CDR3nt: TGTGCCAGCAGCCCTGGGACAGGGGGCTTGCGGGACACTGAAGCTTTCTTT
CDR3aa: CASSPGTGGLRDTEAFF

d_gene: TRBD1
j_gene: TRBJ1-6
abundance: once
v_gene: TRBV7-9
CDR3nt: TGTGCCAGCAGCTTGTCGACAGGGGATAATTCACCCCTCCACTTT
CDR3aa: CASSLSTGDNSPLHF

d_gene: NA
j_gene: TRBJ1-1
abundance: NA
v_gene: TRBV6-6
CDR3nt: TGTGCCAGCAGCCCACAGGGAAGGTCCTTGAACACTGAAGCTTTCTTT
CDR3aa: CASSPQGRSLNTEAFF

d_gene: NA
j_gene: TRBJ2-5
abundance: NA
v_gene: TRBV11-2
CDR3nt: TGTGCCAGCTCCGGTGGGGTTGACACACGGGCGGGGGAGACCCAGTACTTC
CDR3aa: CASSGGVDTRAGETQYF

d_gene: TRBD1
j_gene: TRBJ1-2
abundance: NA
v_gene: TRBV2
CDR3nt: TGTGCCAGCATTCCGGACAGGGCGAACTATGGCTACACCTTC
CDR3aa: CASIPDRANYGYTF